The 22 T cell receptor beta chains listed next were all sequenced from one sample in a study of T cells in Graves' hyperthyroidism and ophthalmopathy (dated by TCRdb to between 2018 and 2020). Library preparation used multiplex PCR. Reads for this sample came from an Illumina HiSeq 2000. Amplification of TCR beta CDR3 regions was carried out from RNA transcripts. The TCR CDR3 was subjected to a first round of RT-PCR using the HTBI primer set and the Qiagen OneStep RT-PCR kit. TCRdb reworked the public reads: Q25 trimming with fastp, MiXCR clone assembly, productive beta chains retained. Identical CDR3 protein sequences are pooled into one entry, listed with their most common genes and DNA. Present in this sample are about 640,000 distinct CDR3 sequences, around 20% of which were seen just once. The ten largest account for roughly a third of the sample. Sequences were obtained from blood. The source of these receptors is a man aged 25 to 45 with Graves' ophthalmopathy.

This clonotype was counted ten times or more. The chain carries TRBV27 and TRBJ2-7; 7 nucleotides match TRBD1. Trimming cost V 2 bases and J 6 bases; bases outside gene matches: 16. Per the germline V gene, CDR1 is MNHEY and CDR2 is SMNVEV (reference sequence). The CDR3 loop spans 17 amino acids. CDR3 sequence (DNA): TGTGCCAGCAGTTTAAGGGGACCCAGACAGGGTGCGATCGAGCAGTACTTC. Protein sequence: CASSLRGPRQGAIEQYF.

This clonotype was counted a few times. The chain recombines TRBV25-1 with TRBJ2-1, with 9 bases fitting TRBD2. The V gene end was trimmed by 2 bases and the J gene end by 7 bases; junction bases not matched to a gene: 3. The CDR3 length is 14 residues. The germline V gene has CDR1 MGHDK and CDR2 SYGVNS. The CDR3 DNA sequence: TGTGCCAGCAGTGAACTAGCGGGGACTAATGAGCAGTTCTTC. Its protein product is CASSELAGTNEQFF.

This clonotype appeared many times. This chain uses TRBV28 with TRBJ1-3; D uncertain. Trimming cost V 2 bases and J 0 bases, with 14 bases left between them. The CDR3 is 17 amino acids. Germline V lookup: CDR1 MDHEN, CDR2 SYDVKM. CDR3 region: CASSLGSWGVSGNTIYF. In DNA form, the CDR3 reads TGTGCCAGCAGTTTAGGCAGTTGGGGAGTCTCTGGAAACACCATATATTTT.

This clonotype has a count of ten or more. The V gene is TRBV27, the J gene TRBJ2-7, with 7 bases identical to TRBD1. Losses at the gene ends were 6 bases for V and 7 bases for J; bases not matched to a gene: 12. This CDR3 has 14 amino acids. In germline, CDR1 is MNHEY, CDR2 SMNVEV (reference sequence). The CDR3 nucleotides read TGTGCCAGCAGGCCGACAGGGAAGGTTACGGAGCAGTACTTC. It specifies CASRPTGKVTEQYF.

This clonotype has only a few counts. CDR3 amino acids: CASSEPSDSTGELFF. The CDR3 region has the DNA TGTGCCAGCAGCGAGCCTTCGGACAGCACCGGGGAGCTGTTTTTT. The rearrangement links TRBV6-1 to TRBJ2-2; possible D gene TRBD1, 6 bases. This CDR3 comprises 15 residues. The germline V gene has CDR1 MNHNS and CDR2 SASEGT. V was pared by 6 bases and J by 4 bases, with 15 bases between.

CDR3: CASSQDRGQADTQYF. CDR3 coding DNA: TGCGCCAGCAGCCAAGACCGGGGACAGGCAGATACGCAGTATTTT. The chain has TRBV4-3 and TRBJ2-3; 8 bases map to TRBD1. Germline CDR1 LGHNA, CDR2 YSLEER. This CDR3 has 15 amino acids. The J segment lost 4 bases and the V segment lost 0 bases, leaving 3 bases of the junction unmatched.

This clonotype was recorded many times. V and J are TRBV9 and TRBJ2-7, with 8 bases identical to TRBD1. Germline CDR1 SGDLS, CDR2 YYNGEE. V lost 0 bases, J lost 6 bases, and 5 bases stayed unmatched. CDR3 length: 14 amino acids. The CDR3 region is CASSVDDRGGEQYF. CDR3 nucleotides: TGTGCCAGCAGCGTAGATGACAGGGGAGGCGAGCAGTACTTC. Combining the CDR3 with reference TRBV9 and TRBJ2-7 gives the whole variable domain DSGVTQTPKHLITATGQRVTLRCSPRSGDLSVYWYQQSLDQGLQFLIQYYNGEERAKGNILERFSAQQFPDLHSELNLSSLELGDSALYFCASSVDDRGGEQYFGPGTRLTVT.

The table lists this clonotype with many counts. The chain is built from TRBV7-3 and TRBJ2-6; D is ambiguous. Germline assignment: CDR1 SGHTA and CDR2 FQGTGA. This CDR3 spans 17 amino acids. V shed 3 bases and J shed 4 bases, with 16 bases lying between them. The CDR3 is CASSFMPQGGGANVLTF. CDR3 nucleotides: TGTGCCAGCAGCTTTATGCCCCAAGGCGGAGGGGCCAACGTCCTGACTTTC.

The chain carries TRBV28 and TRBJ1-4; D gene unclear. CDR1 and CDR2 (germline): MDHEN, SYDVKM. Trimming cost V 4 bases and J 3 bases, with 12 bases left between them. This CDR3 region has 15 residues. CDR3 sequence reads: CASSYGVGANEKLFF. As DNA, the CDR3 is TGTGCCAGCAGTTACGGAGTCGGAGCTAATGAAAAACTGTTTTTT.

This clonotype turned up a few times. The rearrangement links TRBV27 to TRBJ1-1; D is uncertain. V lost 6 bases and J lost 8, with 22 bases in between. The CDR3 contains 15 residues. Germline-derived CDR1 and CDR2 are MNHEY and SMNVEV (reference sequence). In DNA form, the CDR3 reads TGTGCCAGCAGAGCCGGAGTTGCCTTATTAGGGGAAGCTTTCTTT. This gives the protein CASRAGVALLGEAFF.

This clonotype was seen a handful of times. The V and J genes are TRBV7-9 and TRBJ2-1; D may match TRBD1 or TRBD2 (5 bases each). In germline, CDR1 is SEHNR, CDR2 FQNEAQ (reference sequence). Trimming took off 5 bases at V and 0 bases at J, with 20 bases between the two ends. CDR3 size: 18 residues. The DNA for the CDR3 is TGTGCCAGCAGCCGGGTTATGTGGGACGGGCCCTCCTACAATGAGCAGTTCTTC. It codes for CASSRVMWDGPSYNEQFF.

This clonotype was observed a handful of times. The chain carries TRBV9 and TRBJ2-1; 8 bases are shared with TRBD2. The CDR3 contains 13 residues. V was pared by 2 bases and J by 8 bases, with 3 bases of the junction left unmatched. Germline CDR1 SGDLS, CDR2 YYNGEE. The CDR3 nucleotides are TGTGCCAGCAGCGTCACTAGCGGCGATGAGCAGTTCTTC. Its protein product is CASSVTSGDEQFF.

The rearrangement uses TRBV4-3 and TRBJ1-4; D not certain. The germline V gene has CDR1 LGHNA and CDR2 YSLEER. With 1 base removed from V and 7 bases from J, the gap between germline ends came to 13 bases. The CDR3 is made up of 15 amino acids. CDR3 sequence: CASSQGAVGSEKLFF. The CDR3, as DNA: TGCGCCAGCAGCCAAGGGGCCGTGGGAAGTGAAAAACTGTTTTTT.

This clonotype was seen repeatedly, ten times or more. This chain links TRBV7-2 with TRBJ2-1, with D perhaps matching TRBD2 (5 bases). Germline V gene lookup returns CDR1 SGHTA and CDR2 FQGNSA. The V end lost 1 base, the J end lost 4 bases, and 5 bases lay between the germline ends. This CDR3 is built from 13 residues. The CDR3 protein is CASSLGTYNEQFF. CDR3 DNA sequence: TGTGCCAGCAGCTTAGGGACTTACAATGAGCAGTTCTTC.

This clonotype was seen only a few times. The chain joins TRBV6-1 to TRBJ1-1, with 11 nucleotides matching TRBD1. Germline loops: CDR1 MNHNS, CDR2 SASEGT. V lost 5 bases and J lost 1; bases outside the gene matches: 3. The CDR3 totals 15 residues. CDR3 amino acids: CASSLDRGPNTEAFF. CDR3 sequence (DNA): TGTGCCAGCAGTCTGGACAGGGGGCCGAACACTGAAGCTTTCTTT.

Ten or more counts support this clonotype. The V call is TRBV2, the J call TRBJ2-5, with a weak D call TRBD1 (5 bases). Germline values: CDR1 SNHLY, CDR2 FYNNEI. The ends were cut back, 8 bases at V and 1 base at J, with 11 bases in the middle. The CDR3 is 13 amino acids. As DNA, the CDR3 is TGTGCCAGCGCTGGACAACCCCAAGAGACCCAGTACTTC. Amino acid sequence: CASAGQPQETQYF.

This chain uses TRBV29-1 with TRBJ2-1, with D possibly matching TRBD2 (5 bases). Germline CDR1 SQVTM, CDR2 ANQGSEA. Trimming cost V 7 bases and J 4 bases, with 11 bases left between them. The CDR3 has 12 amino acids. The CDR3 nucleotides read TGCAGCGCGTTGGAGGAGTACAATGAGCAGTTCTTC. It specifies CSALEEYNEQFF.

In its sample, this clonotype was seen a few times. The CDR3 spells CASSSYQGNEQFF. The CDR3 bases are TGTGCCAGCAGCTCCTACCAGGGTAATGAGCAGTTCTTC. The J gene is TRBJ2-1, the V gene TRBV7-2, with D maybe TRBD1 (5 bases). V was shortened by 4 bases and J by 7 bases, with 11 bases between the two germline ends. CDR1 is SGHTA, CDR2 FQGNSA, per germline. The CDR3 loop spans 13 amino acids.

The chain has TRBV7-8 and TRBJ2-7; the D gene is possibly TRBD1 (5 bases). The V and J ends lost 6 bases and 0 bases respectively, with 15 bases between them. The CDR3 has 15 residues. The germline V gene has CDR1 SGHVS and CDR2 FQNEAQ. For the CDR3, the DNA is TGTGCCAGCAGTCTTGAAGGACACAGCTCCTACGAGCAGTACTTC. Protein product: CASSLEGHSSYEQYF.

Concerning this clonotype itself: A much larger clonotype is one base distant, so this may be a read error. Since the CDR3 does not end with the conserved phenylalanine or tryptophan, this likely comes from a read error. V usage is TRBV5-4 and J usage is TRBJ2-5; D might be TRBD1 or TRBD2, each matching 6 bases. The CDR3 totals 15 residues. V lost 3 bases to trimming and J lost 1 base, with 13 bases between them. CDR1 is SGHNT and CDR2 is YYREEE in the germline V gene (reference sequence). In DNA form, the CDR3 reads TGTGCCAGCAGCTATCAGGGGAGGTCCCAAGAGACCCAGTACCTC. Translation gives CASSYQGRSQETQYL.

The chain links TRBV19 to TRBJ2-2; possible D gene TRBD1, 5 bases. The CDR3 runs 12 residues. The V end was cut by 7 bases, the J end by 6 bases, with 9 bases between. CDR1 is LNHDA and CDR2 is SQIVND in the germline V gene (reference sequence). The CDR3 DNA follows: TGTGCCAGTATTAGGGGATCCGGGGAGCTGTTTTTT. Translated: CASIRGSGELFF.

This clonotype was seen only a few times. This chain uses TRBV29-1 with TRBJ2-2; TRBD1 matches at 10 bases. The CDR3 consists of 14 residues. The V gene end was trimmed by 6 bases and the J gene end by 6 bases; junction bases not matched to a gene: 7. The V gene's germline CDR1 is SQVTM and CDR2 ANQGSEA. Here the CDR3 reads CSVHPGQGAGELFF. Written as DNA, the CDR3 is TGCAGCGTCCACCCCGGACAGGGGGCCGGGGAGCTGTTTTTT.